This TCR beta chain comes out of a study of vaccination and CD4 T cells after COVID-19. Across the study: Stimulation of the cells used overlapping spike peptide pools from SARS-CoV-2 and from the common cold coronaviruses HCoV-NL63, HCoV-OC43 and HCoV-229E. Study outcomes and limitations: In convalescent patients, 304 of 307 vaccine-specific clones were mono-reactive for SARS-CoV-2 spike.

V trimming: 1 base; J trimming: 4 bases; junction bases outside the gene matches: 0. Germline values: CDR1 SSHAT, CDR2 FNYEAQ (reference sequence). CDR3 length: 15 residues. Sequenced with the Oncomine TCR Beta short-read assay was DNA taken from cultured CD4+ T cells. TCRdb re-derived calls from the PCR reads in MiXCR, one entry per CDR3 protein. The sample shows 17,000 or so distinct CDR3 sequences, 45% to 70% of them seen only once. The treatment was: roughly 11-day PBMC culture with coronavirus spike peptide pools or control peptides (ViraFEST assay). PCR-confirmed positives ranged from March to December 2020, preceding US Alpha, Beta and Delta variants. The sample holds a few counts of this clonotype. Its antigen is unknown.

Sample: CD4+ T cells from blood, cultured in vitro. The rearrangement joins TRBV7-7 to TRBJ2-2; TRBD2 matches at 10 bases. The receptor's source is a human donor who had recovered from COVID-19. For the CDR3, the DNA is TGTGCCAGCAGCTTAGGACTAGCGGGCACCGGGGAGCTGTTTTTT. Protein sequence: CASSLGLAGTGELFF.